The present T cell receptor (beta chain) was sequenced within a study of shared clonotypes between healthy human individuals (dated by TCRdb to the early 2020s). At the level of the whole study: A couple of women and three men aged 18 to 49 years were included in the cohort. For each donor, CD4 naive and CD4 memory were each run on three plates, CD8 naive on two plates, and CD8 memory on one plate. Blood TCR repertoires of roughly five healthy adults were deeply sequenced to estimate repertoire size and the extent of clonotype sharing between individuals. Different laboratories and diverse techniques were used to prepare libraries and sequence TCR repertoires, to increase sequencing depth and limit assay-specific biases. Leukapheresis yielded between about 0.9 and 9 billion PBMCs per donor.

Summary of the overall study and its limitations: About 5% of naive CD4, around 4% of naive CD8, roughly 2.4% of memory CD4, and 0.4% of memory CD8 clonotypes were shared across a few donors. Sampling was limited to blood, and TCR repertoires in tissue likely differ from TCR repertoires in blood. Based on pairwise subsampling, the degree of clonotype sharing among donors was expected to be affected by sequencing depth. Rarefaction of sorted-subset datasets indicated incomplete sequencing despite the large sequencing depth. Naive subsets generally had larger estimated clonotype richness than memory subsets did. Because the study included only a small number of donors, the genetic and exposure-history diversity represented was limited. Compared with non-shared clonotypes, the clonotypes found in all four sorted-subset donors had higher generation probabilities.

Using the deep immunoSEQ assay, TCR CDR3 regions were amplified from genomic DNA by multiplex PCR. Genomic DNA extracted from each cell subset was distributed evenly over all wells of several immunoSEQ 96-well plates, and each plate served as one replicate. For sorted subsets, each replicate PCR was loaded with 200 ng genomic DNA, equivalent to 25,000 to 35,000 T cell genomes. The purified libraries were quantified using a Qubit 3.0 fluorometer, sized with a Bioanalyzer 2100, and then quantified again using the KAPA Library Quantification kit. Every immunoSEQ 96-well plate was sequenced on a dedicated single-read 150-cycle Illumina NextSeq 550 flow cell. As for the authors' bioinformatics: The immunoSEQ output contained only junctional sequences without quality scores, so filtering could not match that applied to full-length reads. To assign V/J genes and CDR3, sequences were annotated against IMGT germline references using PyIR, a Python wrapper for IgBLAST v1.9. Reads were removed for weak V/J assignments (E-value above 1e-6), missing CDR3, stop codons, out-of-frame junctions, or ambiguous translated residues. V3J clonotypes were defined as sequences sharing the same inferred V gene, J gene, and CDR3 amino acid sequence. To compute the percentage overlap between repertoires, the number of shared unique clonotypes was divided by the size of the smaller repertoire. Richness of each repertoire was evaluated using RTK rarefaction, the Chao1 estimator, and Recon v2.1 estimates of unobserved clonotypes. For all TCRbeta clonotypes obtained by the gDNA method from a handful of donors, generation probabilities were computed with OLGA. Held by TCRdb, this immuneACCESS table contains in-frame sequences only and omits some clones. Under half of the omission traces to an unresolved V gene where checked; the cause of the rest is unknown. The DNA was the basis for D and trimming; V, J and clone size are from that table. This sample holds just over 2,000,000 clones; about 95% were observed only once. The ten largest clones capture roughly 1% of the sample.

CD8 naive samples consisted of CD45RO-negative cells that were positively selected for CCR7, yielding a CD45RA+CCR7+ population without TemRA cells. The donors were healthy, HIV-negative adults who had no recently reported acute infections or vaccinations. Only Caucasian adults living in Nashville, Tennessee, USA were represented among the donors. Blood was collected by leukapheresis, and PBMCs were isolated by Ficoll-Histopaque density gradient centrifugation and then cryopreserved in liquid nitrogen vapor phase. Purity and quantity of every magnetically sorted T cell population were checked by analytical flow cytometry. Each sorted fraction had its genomic DNA isolated and then quantified by UV absorbance on a Nanodrop 2000c. Comment on this clone: Which antigen it targets is not known. Base qualities are missing; no much larger clone stands one base away.

Sequences MGHRA (CDR1) and YSYEKL (CDR2) are obtained from the germline V gene. The CDR3 holds 13 amino acids from the cysteine to the phenylalanine. The entry retains the CDR3 DNA only, 39 bases that are in frame from base 1. V is clipped by 3 bases and J by 8 bases, and the sequence between their germline boundaries is 11 bases long. This receptor was obtained from a man between 18 and 29 years old in good health. Here the chain combines TRBV4-1 and TRBJ2-1, with no reliable assignment of the D segment. Sequenced: naive CD8+ T cells sorted from blood. Reading the label with the study, this specimen's cell subset or site is: CD45RA+CCR7+. For the CDR3, the sequence is CASSQGSWDEQFF. The DNA reads TGCGCCAGCAGCCAGGGCTCCTGGGATGAGCAGTTCTTC.